Listed below are T cell receptor beta chains from one sample, sequenced in a study of tumor-infiltrating lymphocytes in primary liver carcinoma. TCRdb ran MiXCR on the multiplex PCR reads and lists one entry per CDR3 protein. The sample holds around 330,000 distinct CDR3 sequences, about 62% seen once. The sample comprised peripheral blood. These receptors were taken from a man aged 40-50 years with primary liver carcinoma and hepatitis B virus infection. The CDR3 runs from the conserved cysteine through the conserved F or W. D genes are given only for firm matches. Expanded clones are given a class, and other clones once, few, many or no size at all.

-	-	TRBV14	TRBJ2-2	CASSQVAAGELFF	TGTGCCAGCAGCCAAGTCGCGGCCGGGGAGCTGTTTTTT
-	-	TRBV7-2	TRBJ2-3	CASSLRTGTDTQYF	TGTGCCAGCAGCTTACGAACCGGCACAGATACGCAGTATTTT
-	-	TRBV2	TRBJ1-1	CASSARENTEAFF	TGTGCCAGCAGTGCTAGGGAGAACACTGAAGCTTTCTTT
-	many	TRBV29-1	TRBJ2-1	CSTLRRGSYNEQFF	TGCAGCACATTGAGGAGGGGGTCCTACAATGAGCAGTTCTTC
-	-	TRBV5-1	TRBJ2-5	CASSIPQETQYF	TGCGCCAGCAGCATACCCCAAGAGACCCAGTACTTC
TRBD1	-	TRBV5-1	TRBJ1-1	CAGSPRDREFTEAFF	TGCGCCGGCAGCCCCCGGGACAGGGAGTTCACTGAAGCTTTCTTT
TRBD2	-	TRBV7-3	TRBJ2-1	CASSGGGEQFF	TGTGCCAGCAGCGGGGGGGGTGAGCAGTTCTTC
-	-	TRBV5-4	TRBJ2-1	CASSLGLGAGSFEQFF	TGTGCCAGCAGCTTGGGATTGGGGGCAGGGTCCTTTGAGCAGTTCTTC
-	many	TRBV5-4	TRBJ2-5	CASSLAGTQETQYF	TGTGCCAGCAGCTTGGCCGGGACTCAAGAGACCCAGTACTTC
-	-	TRBV5-1	TRBJ1-2	CASSSGDYGCTF	TGCGCCAGCAGCTCAGGGGACTATGGCTGCACCTTC
TRBD2	-	TRBV5-4	TRBJ2-1	CASRLAAGRANEQFF	TGTGCCAGCAGGTTGGCAGCGGGAAGGGCCAATGAGCAGTTCTTC
-	-	TRBV11-2	TRBJ2-5	CASSREVSQETHYF	TGTGCCAGTAGCCGCGAAGTTTCTCAAGAGACCCATTACTTC
TRBD2	few	TRBV12-3/TRBV12-4	TRBJ2-2	CASSPGLAGGNGELFF	TGTGCCAGCAGTCCGGGACTAGCGGGAGGGAACGGGGAGCTGTTTTTT
-	many	TRBV10-3	TRBJ2-4	CAISETGVANIQYF	TGTGCCATCAGTGAAACGGGAGTGGCGAACATTCAGTACTTC
-	-	TRBV12-3/TRBV12-4	TRBJ2-7	CVSTSEGHGSEQYF	TGTGTCAGCACCTCTGAGGGCCATGGTAGCGAGCAGTACTTC
TRBD2	-	TRBV7-8	TRBJ2-2	CASSSERLAGVGGELFF	TGTGCCAGCAGCTCAGAACGACTAGCGGGAGTGGGCGGGGAGCTGTTTTTT
TRBD1	-	TRBV11-2	TRBJ2-3	CAGNWDRADTQYF	TGTGCCGGCAACTGGGACAGGGCGGATACGCAGTATTTT
TRBD1	-	TRBV6-6	TRBJ2-3	CASSFPGQGLNGKIDTQYF	TGTGCCAGCAGTTTCCCGGGACAGGGCCTTAACGGGAAGATAGATACACAGTATTTT
-	medium-sized	TRBV11-3	TRBJ2-3	CASSFSSGGLGGDTQYF	TGTGCCAGCAGCTTCTCCTCCGGGGGCCTAGGGGGGGATACGCAGTATTTT
-	once	TRBV5-6	TRBJ2-1	CASSFKGDGRYNEQFF	TGTGCCAGCAGCTTTAAGGGGGATGGCCGGTACAATGAGCAGTTCTTC
TRBD2	-	TRBV29-1	TRBJ2-3	CSVVAGRADTQYF	TGCAGCGTGGTAGCGGGAAGGGCAGATACGCAGTATTTT
-	-	TRBV29-1	TRBJ2-5	CSGQGAVSKTQYF	TGCAGCGGCCAAGGGGCGGTTTCCAAGACCCAGTACTTC
TRBD2	many	TRBV6-5	TRBJ2-6	CASSYVGGGNSGANVLTF	TGTGCCAGCAGTTACGTGGGGGGGGGAAACTCTGGGGCCAACGTCCTGACTTTC
-	-	TRBV30	TRBJ1-2	CAWSRVNNGYTF	TGTGCCTGGAGTAGAGTTAACAATGGCTACACCTTC
-	-	TRBV4-2	TRBJ2-3	CASSPGRGARLDTQYF	TGTGCCAGCAGCCCGGGCAGGGGAGCTAGGCTGGATACGCAGTATTTT
TRBD2	-	TRBV6-6	TRBJ2-1	CASSFGLAGCGGDEQFF	TGTGCCAGCAGTTTCGGACTAGCGGGATGCGGTGGGGATGAGCAGTTCTTC
-	many	TRBV12-3/TRBV12-4	TRBJ2-5	CASSRPGETQYF	TGTGCCAGCAGTCGTCCGGGGGAGACCCAGTACTTC
-	-	TRBV11-1	TRBJ2-1	CASRKKMRIGCDEQFF	TGTGCCAGCAGAAAAAAGATGAGGATAGGATGTGATGAGCAGTTCTTC
-	few	TRBV6-4	TRBJ2-2	CASSDQGTGELFF	TGTGCCAGCAGCGATCAGGGAACCGGGGAGCTGTTTTTT
-	-	TRBV6-2/TRBV6-3	TRBJ2-7	CASSATGLAGREKYF	TGTGCCAGCAGTGCGACGGGACTGGCGGGACGCGAGAAGTACTTC
-	-	TRBV11-3	TRBJ2-3	CANSFGITDTQYF	TGTGCCAACAGTTTCGGAATCACAGATACGCAGTATTTT
TRBD2	-	TRBV6-5	TRBJ2-7	CASSPSGLDGQYF	TGTGCCAGCAGCCCTAGCGGGCTTGATGGGCAGTACTTC
-	-	TRBV12-3/TRBV12-4	TRBJ2-5	CASTFPRRQETQYF	TGTGCCAGCACCTTCCCTAGGAGACAAGAGACCCAGTACTTC
-	-	TRBV12-3/TRBV12-4	TRBJ2-5	CASSYPTGAEETRYF	TGTGCCAGCAGTTATCCGACAGGAGCGGAAGAGACCCGGTACTTC
-	few	TRBV28	TRBJ2-3	CASKPPGVSTDTQYF	TGTGCCAGCAAGCCTCCAGGGGTTAGCACAGATACGCAGTATTTT
-	-	TRBV5-6	TRBJ2-2	CASSDAGMGGELFF	TGTGCCAGCAGCGACGCAGGGATGGGCGGGGAGCTGTTTTTT
-	-	TRBV28	TRBJ1-5	CASSDDGTPNQPQHF	TGTGCCAGCAGTGACGACGGGACACCCAATCAGCCCCAGCATTTT
TRBD1	-	TRBV12-3/TRBV12-4	TRBJ2-1	CASWFLTGDYNEQFF	TGTGCCAGCTGGTTTTTGACAGGGGATTACAATGAGCAGTTCTTC
-	-	TRBV7-3	TRBJ1-5	CASSPSGAGQPQHF	TGTGCCAGCAGCCCGTCCGGGGCAGGTCAGCCCCAGCATTTT
TRBD1	-	TRBV6-1	TRBJ2-7	CASSVGSDRGAYEEYF	TGTGCCAGCAGTGTCGGCTCTGACAGGGGAGCCTATGAGGAGTACTTC
-	-	TRBV11-2	TRBJ2-2	CASSLVDSVGELFF	TGTGCCAGCAGCTTAGTGGATTCTGTCGGGGAGCTGTTTTTT
-	-	TRBV28	TRBJ2-5	CASSLGGLQTQYF	TGTGCCAGCAGTTTGGGGGGCTTGCAGACCCAGTACTTC
TRBD2	few	TRBV4-1	TRBJ2-7	CASSHEAQAGRLGQYF	TGCGCCAGCAGCCATGAGGCACAAGCGGGAAGGTTGGGGCAGTACTTC
-	few	TRBV28	TRBJ2-2	CASSPGSFLNTGELSF	TGTGCCAGCAGTCCCGGGTCCTTCCTGAACACCGGGGAGCTGTCTTTT
-	-	TRBV4-2	TRBJ2-7	CASSQDLGSYYEQYF	TGTGCCAGCAGCCAAGATCTCGGGTCCTACTACGAGCAGTACTTC
-	-	TRBV4-3	TRBJ2-7	CASSRNRRGPLEQYF	TGCGCTAGCAGCCGAAATCGGCGGGGGCCCCTTGAGCAGTACTTC
TRBD1	once	TRBV4-3	TRBJ2-5	CTSSQAGTGGRETQYF	TGCACCAGCAGCCAAGCAGGGACAGGGGGACGGGAGACCCAGTACTTC